This T cell receptor beta chain emerged from a study of cytomegalovirus exposure and HLA in healthy donors. Germline lookup yields CDR1 LNHDA and CDR2 SQIVND (reference sequence). The CDR3 runs 16 residues. J was trimmed by 1 base and V by 4 bases; bases with no gene match: 8. 60 Vbeta and 13 Jbeta primers were used in PCR. The assay was immunoSEQ multiplex PCR, and TCRdb's table has in-frame clones only and misses some. The data show around 180,000 clones, over 60% seen once. The clonotype comes from a man aged 40-49 years in good health and CMV-seronegative. The specimen sequenced was PBMCs. V usage is TRBV19 and J usage is TRBJ2-3, with TRBD2 identical over 7 bases. The CDR3 DNA follows: TGTGCCAGTAGTAGGGGCGGGGGAGGGGGCACAGATACGCAGTATTTT. It codes for CASSRGGGGGTDTQYF. The full variable domain, its missing parts supplied by reference TRBV19 and TRBJ2-3, is DGGITQSPKYLFRKEGQNVTLSCEQNLNHDAMYWYRQDPGQGLRLIYYSQIVNDFQKGDIAEGYSVSREKKESFPLTVTSAQKNPTAFYLCASSRGGGGGTDTQYFGPGTRLTVL.